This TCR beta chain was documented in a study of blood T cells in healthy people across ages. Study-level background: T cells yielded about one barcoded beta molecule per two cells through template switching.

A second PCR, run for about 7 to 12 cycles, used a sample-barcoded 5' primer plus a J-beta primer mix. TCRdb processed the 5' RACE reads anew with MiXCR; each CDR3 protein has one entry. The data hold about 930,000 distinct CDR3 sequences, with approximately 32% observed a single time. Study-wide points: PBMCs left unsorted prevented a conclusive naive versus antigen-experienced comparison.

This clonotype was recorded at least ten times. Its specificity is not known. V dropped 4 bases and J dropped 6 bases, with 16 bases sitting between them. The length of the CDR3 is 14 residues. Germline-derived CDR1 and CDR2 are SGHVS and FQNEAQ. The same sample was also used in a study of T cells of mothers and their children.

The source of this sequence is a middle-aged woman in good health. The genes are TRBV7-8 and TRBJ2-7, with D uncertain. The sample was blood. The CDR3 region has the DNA TGTGCCAGCAGCTCACTCCGCTTAATGGGCGAGCAGTACTTC. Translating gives CASSSLRLMGEQYF.